This T cell receptor beta chain was identified in a study of blood T cell repertoires in COVID-19. Turning to the study itself: Samples came from the United States, Italy and Spain, spanning acute and convalescent COVID-19. Nucleic acid was either cDNA or gDNA, and it came from T cells, B-cell-depleted T cells, or PBMCs.

Methods used by the authors: Amplified reference gene primers provided the basis for estimating nucleated cell counts. Assay used: immunoSEQ multiplex PCR; TCRdb lists only in-frame clones, some missing. V, J and clone size are taken as reported in that table, and D and trimming were inferred from the DNA itself. The sample lists some 290,000 clones, roughly 87% occurring once. Trimming took off 4 bases at V and 2 bases at J, with 9 bases between the two ends. CDR1 and CDR2 from the germline V gene are SGDLS and YYNGEE. The CDR3 loop spans 14 amino acids. The receptor was isolated from a woman aged 50 to 60 who had recovered from COVID-19. Sample: peripheral blood. The gene calls are TRBV9 and TRBJ2-2; tentative D call: TRBD2 (5 bases). The CDR3 spells CASSPWTNTGELFF. DNA of the CDR3: TGTGCCAGCAGCCCTTGGACTAACACCGGGGAGCTGTTTTTT.